This T cell receptor (beta chain) emerged from a study of control samples from healthy donors and cancer patients. As concerns this clone: The same CDR3 can be traced to other DNA sequences in this sample.

TCRdb keeps only in-frame clones here, not all; method: immunoSEQ multiplex PCR. Its listing shows about 200,000 clones. Per the germline V gene, CDR1 is SQVTM and CDR2 is ANQGSEA. V was pared by 6 bases and J by 2 bases, with 5 bases of the junction left unmatched. The length of the CDR3 is 14 residues. The sample consisted of blood. This receptor was obtained from a woman younger than 45 in good health. V is TRBV29-1 and J is TRBJ2-3; 10 bases align to TRBD1. The CDR3: CSVEGQGYTDTQYF. CDR3 DNA sequence: TGCAGCGTCGAGGGACAGGGGTACACAGATACGCAGTATTTT.